These 8 T cell receptor beta chains share one sample of origin, sequenced in a study of blood T cell repertoires in COVID-19. Generated by immunoSEQ multiplex PCR, the TCRdb table keeps only in-frame clones and is missing some. Here the sample spans more than 150,000 clones, about 88% being singletons. The specimen sequenced was peripheral blood. The receptors originated from a man between 60 and 75 years old with COVID-19, enrolled during active disease.

V and J are TRBV11-2 and TRBJ1-1, with D perhaps matching TRBD1 (6 bases). This CDR3 contains 11 residues. The germline CDR1 and CDR2 sequences are SGHAT and FQNNGV. The CDR3 spells CAHRGEGEAFF. For the CDR3, the DNA is TGTGCTCATAGGGGGGAGGGTGAAGCTTTCTTT.

The chain couples TRBV9 to TRBJ1-1; D may be TRBD1 (6 bases). Germline CDR1 reads SGDLS; CDR2 reads YYNGEE. CDR3 size: 17 residues. V was pared by 3 bases and J by 1 base, with 19 bases between. As DNA, the CDR3 is TGTGCCAGCAGCGCTAAACACACAGGGAACCAGAACACTGAAGCTTTCTTT. Encoded protein: CASSAKHTGNQNTEAFF.

The chain uses TRBV5-4 and TRBJ2-1, with 8 bases aligning to TRBD1. The CDR3 is made up of 15 amino acids. From germline, CDR1 is SGHNT and CDR2 YYREEE (reference sequence). The trim removed 0 bases at V and 4 bases at J, leaving 3 bases unmatched. The CDR3 DNA is TGTGCCAGCAGCTTGGATCAGGGGGCATACAATGAGCAGTTCTTC. Residues: CASSLDQGAYNEQFF.

The chain is built from TRBV2 and TRBJ1-1, with TRBD1 matching over 8 bases. Germline V gene lookup returns CDR1 SNHLY and CDR2 FYNNEI. There are 15 residues in the CDR3. The junction had 9 bases not matched to a gene; V was cut back by 5 bases and J by 4 bases. The CDR3 DNA follows: TGTGCCAGCAGTATAGGACAGGGACGGGGCACTGAAGCTTTCTTT. Translated: CASSIGQGRGTEAFF.

The V and J genes are TRBV10-2 and TRBJ1-2, with TRBD1 identical over 9 bases. The V gene end was trimmed by 4 bases and the J gene end by 3 bases; junction bases not matched to a gene: 0. Germline lookup yields CDR1 WSHSY and CDR2 SAAADI. This CDR3 has 13 residues. CDR3 region: CASSGTGDYGYTF. The CDR3 region has the DNA TGCGCCAGCAGTGGGACAGGGGACTATGGCTACACCTTC.

V usage is TRBV30 and J usage is TRBJ1-4; D is perhaps TRBD1 (5 bases). This CDR3 is 13 amino acids long. The V and J ends lost 0 bases and 7 bases respectively, with 9 bases between them. Per germline, CDR1 GTSNPN and CDR2 SVGIG (reference sequence). CDR3 bases: TGTGCCTGGAGTGTGCTGGGGGGTGAAAAACTGTTTTTT. It translates to CAWSVLGGEKLFF.

The CDR3 protein is CASSFPSSGNTIYF. The DNA for the CDR3 is TGTGCCAGCAGCTTCCCCAGCTCTGGAAACACCATATATTTT. The chain links TRBV7-8 to TRBJ1-3; no firm D call. Germline loops: CDR1 SGHVS, CDR2 FQNEAQ. The CDR3 sequence is 14 residues long. V lost 3 bases to trimming and J lost 0 bases, with 6 bases between them.

The chain uses TRBV7-8 and TRBJ2-7, with 7 bases lining up with TRBD1. V shed 2 bases and J 7 bases; nucleotides not matched to a gene: 11. Germline CDR1 and CDR2: SGHVS and FQNEAQ. The CDR3 has 15 residues. The CDR3: CASSLRETGPGEQYF. For the CDR3, the DNA is TGTGCCAGCAGCTTAAGGGAGACAGGGCCGGGGGAGCAGTACTTC.